This paragraph reports one T cell receptor beta chain. The CDR3 loop spans 11 amino acids. CDR1 and CDR2 (germline): DFQATT, SNEGSKA (reference sequence). Trimming removed 5 bases from V and 5 bases from J, with 9 bases in between. This entry is derived from a study of blood T cell repertoires in COVID-19. On the study more broadly: COVID-19 samples collected from the United States, Italy and Spain covered acute and convalescent phases. T cells, B-cell-depleted T cells, or PBMCs supplied cDNA or gDNA.

Under the authors' procedure: Estimated nucleated cell counts came from reference gene primer amplification. The repertoire was sequenced with immunoSEQ multiplex PCR; TCRdb's copy has only in-frame clones and lacks some. From that table come the V and J calls and clone size; the DNA was used to work out D and trimming. Of 650,000 to 800,000 clones listed, 80% to 90% are singletons. This TCR was sampled from a young woman with acute or convalescent COVID-19. The rearrangement uses TRBV20-1 and TRBJ1-2; D is possibly TRBD1 (6 bases). Sequenced input: peripheral blood. The CDR3 protein is CSAPGEYGYTF. The CDR3 DNA reads as TGCAGTGCTCCAGGGGAATATGGCTACACCTTC.